This record covers a single T cell receptor (beta chain). Its antigen is still unknown. Trimming left V 1 base short and J 5 bases short, with 14 bases between. This CDR3 spans 15 amino acids. CDR1 SGHNT and CDR2 YENEEA come from the germline V gene. The entry originates in a study of T-cell memory formation after mild COVID-19. Findings of the study overall: Certain responding clones were present in pre-infection memory, suggesting participation of cross-reactive memory. Contracting CD4+ clones sat mainly in CM and EM; CD8+ in EMRA.

TCRdb itself ran the 5' RACE reads through MiXCR, one entry per CDR3 protein. The sample lists fewer than 500,000 distinct CDR3 sequences, around 27% occurring once. The chain recombines TRBV11-3 with TRBJ1-1; D possibly corresponds to TRBD1 (6 bases). Sequenced material: PBMCs or a T cell subset sorted from them (not recorded which). The origin of this receptor is an adult woman who had mild COVID-19 (a few samples of this study predate the infection). Cell type and time point are not known. The CDR3 is CASSLVGGRKTEAFF. CDR3 bases: TGTGCCAGCAGCTTAGTTGGGGGGCGTAAAACTGAAGCTTTCTTT.